The 30 T cell receptor beta chains below come from one sample, sequenced in a study of blood T cell repertoires in COVID-19. The data were produced by immunoSEQ multiplex PCR, yet TCRdb's version contains in-frame clones alone and is incomplete. Among 85,000 to 100,000 clones listed, about 90% were seen once. The sequenced sample consisted of peripheral blood. Receptor source: a man in his fifties or sixties with COVID-19, enrolled during active disease.

This rearrangement joins TRBV6-2 or TRBV6-3 to TRBJ1-6, with D hard to call. This CDR3 has 19 amino acids. From germline, CDR1 is MNHEY and CDR2 SVGEGT. V was trimmed by 0 bases and J by 0 bases, leaving 15 bases between them. CDR3 in DNA: TGTGCCAGCAGTTACTCAATCGGCGAGGAAAGCTCCTATAATTCACCCCTCCACTTT. It yields the protein CASSYSIGEESSYNSPLHF.

The chain employs TRBV28 and TRBJ2-2; 7 positions agree with TRBD1. The CDR3 consists of 12 residues. The J segment lost 3 bases and the V segment lost 10 bases, leaving 2 bases of the junction unmatched. Germline CDR1 MDHEN, CDR2 SYDVKM. The CDR3 reads CATDRDTGELFF. The CDR3, as DNA: TGTGCCACCGACAGGGACACCGGGGAGCTGTTTTTT.

In this sample, this clone turned up once. The rearrangement links TRBV5-1 to TRBJ2-1; possibly TRBD1 for D (5 bases). The ends were cut back, 7 bases at V and 7 bases at J, with 15 bases in the middle. The CDR3 runs to 13 residues. The V gene's germline CDR1 is SGHRS and CDR2 YFSETQ. The CDR3, as DNA: TGCGCCAGCGGGCTGGACATGGAGAATGAGCAGTTCTTC. This codes for CASGLDMENEQFF.

This clone was counted once. Here the CDR3 DNA reads TGCGCCAGCAGTGAGTATGAGGAGATGAACACTGAAGCTTTCTTT. The encoded protein is CASSEYEEMNTEAFF. The chain combines TRBV10-1 with TRBJ1-1; D remains ambiguous. The germline V gene has CDR1 WNHNN and CDR2 SYGVQD (reference sequence). Between the trimmed V and J ends, which lost 1 base and 0 bases, there was a span of 9 bases. The CDR3 runs 15 residues.

The chain has TRBV2 and TRBJ2-7; maybe TRBD1 (6 bases). The germline CDR1 and CDR2 sequences are SNHLY and FYNNEI. Between the trimmed V and J ends, which lost 7 bases and 2 bases, there was a span of 15 bases. This CDR3 contains 14 residues. CDR3: CASTDPTGTYEQYF. The CDR3 DNA is TGTGCCAGCACCGACCCGACAGGTACCTACGAGCAGTACTTC.

The chain couples TRBV27 to TRBJ1-1, with D possibly TRBD1 on 5 matching bases. CDR3 length: 13 residues. Per germline, CDR1 MNHEY and CDR2 SMNVEV (reference sequence). V was shortened by 3 bases and J by 9 bases, with 14 bases between the two germline ends. The DNA for the CDR3 is TGTGCCAGCAGTTTCGGGGAGGGGTTAAAAGCTTTCTTT. Translated, it gives CASSFGEGLKAFF.

CDR3 nucleotide sequence: TGCGCCAGCAGCTTGGCCGGACAGGGAGGTCAGACCCAGTACTTC. Amino acids: CASSLAGQGGQTQYF. The J gene is TRBJ2-5, the V gene TRBV5-1; 8 bases line up with TRBD1. The CDR3 contains 15 residues. Germline CDR1 and CDR2: SGHRS and YFSETQ. Trimming took 0 bases from V and 6 from J; bases not matched to a gene: 7.

The V and J genes are TRBV7-8 and TRBJ1-2, with D maybe TRBD1 (5 bases). Germline CDR1 and CDR2: SGHVS and FQNEAQ. V lost 0 bases to trimming and J lost 7 bases, with 12 bases between them. This CDR3 contains 14 residues. CDR3 residues: CASSLALPGGGYTF. The DNA of the CDR3 is TGTGCCAGCAGCTTAGCCCTGCCCGGGGGTGGCTACACCTTC.

The chain couples TRBV7-8 to TRBJ2-2; perhaps TRBD1 as D (6 bases). The CDR3 contains 15 residues. V shed 3 bases and J shed 2 bases, with 10 bases lying between them. Germline V gives CDR1 SGHVS, CDR2 FQNEAQ. In DNA form, the CDR3 reads TGTGCCAGCAGCTTTTCAGGGGCAAACACCGGGGAGCTGTTTTTT. This sequence encodes CASSFSGANTGELFF. Full variable domain (missing parts from reference TRBV7-8 and TRBJ2-2): GAGVSQSPRYKVAKRGQDVALRCDPISGHVSLFWYQQALGQGPEFLTYFQNEAQLDKSGLPSDRFFAERPEGSVSTLKIQRTQQEDSAVYLCASSFSGANTGELFFGEGSRLTVL.

The chain joins TRBV5-1 to TRBJ2-2, with D possibly matching TRBD2 (7 bases). This CDR3 region has 15 residues. Trimming removed 5 bases at V and 3 bases at J, with 14 bases between. Per the germline V gene, CDR1 is SGHRS and CDR2 is YFSETQ. The CDR3 nucleotides read TGCGCCAGCAGTTTTGCGGGGGCCGACACCGGGGAGCTGTTTTTT. This translates into CASSFAGADTGELFF.

The V and J genes are TRBV4-3 and TRBJ1-5; D perhaps matches TRBD1 (5 bases). CDR1 and CDR2 from the germline V gene are LGHNA and YSLEER. Trimming took 0 bases from V and 7 from J, leaving 16 bases between them. This CDR3 is 16 amino acids long. This chain's CDR3 is CASSQEVRQKGQPQHF. The CDR3 DNA is TGCGCCAGCAGCCAAGAGGTACGACAGAAAGGGCAGCCCCAGCATTTT.

The chain recombines TRBV3-1 (or the pseudogene TRBV3-2) with TRBJ1-1; possible D gene TRBD1, 6 bases. CDR1 and CDR2 (germline): LGHDT, YNNKEL (reference sequence). Trimming pared 3 bases from V and 0 bases from J, leaving 17 bases between. CDR3 length equals 17 residues. Here the CDR3 reads CASSQRIGGALNTEAFF. CDR3 nucleotide sequence: TGTGCCAGCAGCCAGCGGATCGGGGGGGCTCTGAACACTGAAGCTTTCTTT.

The genes are TRBV5-4 and TRBJ2-5, with D possibly TRBD1 on 6 matching bases. The CDR3 length is 13 residues. V was cut by 1 base and J by 4 bases, with 8 bases left in between. Germline CDR1 SGHNT, CDR2 YYREEE (reference sequence). CDR3 nucleotide sequence: TGTGCCAGCAGCTTGAAAGGGGGAGAGACCCAGTACTTC. Its translation: CASSLKGGETQYF. Full variable domain (outside the CDR3, taken from reference TRBV5-4 and TRBJ2-5): ETGVTQSPTHLIKTRGQQVTLRCSSQSGHNTVSWYQQALGQGPQFIFQYYREEENGRGNFPPRFSGLQFPNYSSELNVNALELDDSALYLCASSLKGGETQYFGPGTRLLVL.

The rearrangement links TRBV15 to TRBJ2-3; no clear D. The CDR3 has 14 amino acids. Germline lookup yields CDR1 LNHNV and CDR2 YYDKDF (reference sequence). V was cut by 0 bases and J by 2 bases, with 6 bases left in between. The CDR3 loop reads CATSRERDTDTQYF. CDR3 DNA: TGTGCCACCAGCAGAGAACGAGACACAGATACGCAGTATTTT.

The chain links TRBV4-1 to TRBJ2-5, with TRBD1 identical over 7 bases. CDR1 MGHRA and CDR2 YSYEKL come from the germline V gene. The length of the CDR3 is 15 residues. The ends lost 2 bases at V and 5 bases at J; junction bases unmatched: 8. In DNA, the CDR3 is TGCGCCAGCAGCCAATCAGGGGGTGGATTGGAGACCCAGTACTTC. Encoded protein: CASSQSGGGLETQYF.

In this sample, this clone turned up once. The chain employs TRBV5-4 and TRBJ2-4; TRBD2 matches 9 bases. There are 14 residues in the CDR3. After removal of 3 bases from V and 7 bases from J, the junction contained 5 bases not matched to a gene. CDR1 is SGHNT, CDR2 YYREEE, per germline (reference sequence). The CDR3 sequence: CASSSLAGNNIQYF. The CDR3 DNA sequence: TGTGCCAGCAGCTCGCTAGCGGGGAATAACATTCAGTACTTC.

The CDR3 nucleotides read TGTGCCAGCAGCGCGCTTAGCGGGGGGGCCTACAATGAGCAGTTCTTC. This codes for CASSALSGGAYNEQFF. The V call is TRBV7-9, the J call TRBJ2-1; 11 positions match TRBD2. The V gene's germline CDR1 is SEHNR and CDR2 FQNEAQ (reference sequence). V gave up 5 bases and J gave up 2 bases; unmatched junction bases: 5. The CDR3 loop spans 16 amino acids.

In nucleotides, the CDR3 is TGTGCCAGCTCACCGGGGGGGTTGAGTGGCTACACCTTC. The encoded protein is CASSPGGLSGYTF. The V call is TRBV18, the J call TRBJ1-2; D might be TRBD1 (5 bases). Germline V gives CDR1 KGHSH, CDR2 LQKENI. The CDR3 totals 13 residues. The V end was cut by 3 bases, the J end by 7 bases, with 12 bases between. The full variable domain, completed using reference TRBV18 and TRBJ1-2, is NAGVMQNPRHLVRRRGQEARLRCSPMKGHSHVYWYRQLPEEGLKFMVYLQKENIIDESGMPKERFSAEFPKEGPSILRIQQVVRGDSAAYFCASSPGGLSGYTFGSGTRLTVV.

The chain links TRBV9 to TRBJ2-3, with TRBD2 matching over 13 bases. The V gene's germline CDR1 is SGDLS and CDR2 YYNGEE. V trimming: 4 bases; J trimming: 5 bases; junction bases outside the gene matches: 7. There are 16 residues in the CDR3. CDR3 amino acids: CASSLGLAGPVDTQYF. Written as DNA, the CDR3 is TGTGCCAGCAGCCTGGGACTAGCGGGGCCGGTAGATACGCAGTATTTT.

This chain links TRBV15 with TRBJ1-5, with TRBD1 identical over 7 bases. This CDR3 is 18 amino acids long. The germline V gene encodes CDR1 LNHNV and CDR2 YYDKDF (reference sequence). V trimming: 1 base; J trimming: 0 bases; junction bases outside the gene matches: 9. This CDR3 reads CATSRAETGFYSNQPQHF. CDR3 in DNA: TGTGCCACCAGCAGAGCCGAGACAGGGTTCTATAGCAATCAGCCCCAGCATTTT.

This chain uses TRBV7-8 with TRBJ2-1; unclear D gene. The CDR3 sequence is 13 residues long. Trimming removed 0 bases at V and 10 bases at J, with 10 bases between. Germline CDR1 and CDR2: SGHVS and FQNEAQ. CDR3 sequence (DNA): TGTGCCAGCAGCTTAGCGCTCGCTAGGGAGCAGTTCTTC. This encodes CASSLALAREQFF. The complete variable domain, with remaining parts taken from reference TRBV7-8 and TRBJ2-1, reads GAGVSQSPRYKVAKRGQDVALRCDPISGHVSLFWYQQALGQGPEFLTYFQNEAQLDKSGLPSDRFFAERPEGSVSTLKIQRTQQEDSAVYLCASSLALAREQFFGPGTRLTVL.

V usage is TRBV12-3 or TRBV12-4 and J usage is TRBJ1-1; no definite D call. This CDR3 region has 13 residues. V dropped 1 base and J dropped 2 bases, with 5 bases sitting between them. Here the CDR3 reads CASSLGGNTEAFF. CDR3 bases: TGTGCCAGCAGTTTAGGAGGAAACACTGAAGCTTTCTTT.

The V call is TRBV6-1, the J call TRBJ2-7, with D perhaps given as TRBD1 or TRBD2 (5 bases each). The CDR3 covers 14 residues. The ends were cut back, 4 bases at V and 3 bases at J, with 13 bases in the middle. CDR1 is MNHNS, CDR2 SASEGT, per germline. The CDR3 is CASSAAAGLYEQYF. The CDR3 nucleotides are TGTGCCAGCAGTGCAGCGGCAGGGCTCTACGAGCAGTACTTC.

The chain carries TRBV7-2 and TRBJ1-5; D uncertain. The germline V and J ends were trimmed by 5 bases and 1 base, with 9 bases remaining between them. The CDR3 length is 14 residues. Germline CDR1 SGHTA, CDR2 FQGNSA. This CDR3 is CASSVYSSNQPQHF. CDR3 DNA: TGTGCCAGCAGCGTGTACAGCAGCAATCAGCCCCAGCATTTT.

V usage is TRBV7-3 and J usage is TRBJ2-1, with a weak D call TRBD1 (6 bases). Between the trimmed V and J ends, which lost 5 bases and 7 bases, there was a span of 15 bases. Germline V gives CDR1 SGHTA, CDR2 FQGTGA. The CDR3 covers 14 residues. The CDR3 nucleotides read TGTGCCAGCAGCCACGGGACATCAGCGAATGAGCAGTTCTTC. The encoded protein is CASSHGTSANEQFF. Together with reference TRBV7-3 and TRBJ2-1, the CDR3 gives the full variable domain: GAGVSQTPSNKVTEKGKYVELRCDPISGHTALYWYRQSLGQGPEFLIYFQGTGAADDSGLPNDRFFAVRPEGSVSTLKIQRTERGDSAVYLCASSHGTSANEQFFGPGTRLTVL.

The rearrangement uses TRBV19 and TRBJ1-3; D not resolved. The germline V gene encodes CDR1 LNHDA and CDR2 SQIVND (reference sequence). V gave up 3 bases and J gave up 0 bases, with 12 bases separating them. The CDR3 loop spans 16 amino acids. DNA for the CDR3: TGTGCCAGTAGTATCAACGGAGGAGTCTCTGGAAACACCATATATTTT. Translating it yields CASSINGGVSGNTIYF.

This chain connects TRBV6-5 to TRBJ1-6, with D possibly being TRBD1 (6 bases). Germline CDR1 MNHEY, CDR2 SVGAGI. The CDR3 has 13 residues. V lost 2 bases, J lost 16 bases, and 15 bases lay in between. CDR3 protein: CASSYQQTGELHF. The CDR3 bases are TGTGCCAGCAGTTACCAACAGACAGGAGAACTCCACTTT.

J is TRBJ1-4 and V is TRBV7-9; 9 bases line up with TRBD1. The CDR3 is 15 residues long. From germline, CDR1 is SEHNR and CDR2 FQNEAQ (reference sequence). J gave up 4 bases and V 5 bases, and 5 bases lay outside the gene matches. Here the CDR3 reads CASSPGTGSNEKLFF. CDR3 DNA sequence: TGTGCCAGCAGCCCGGGGACAGGGAGTAATGAAAAACTGTTTTTT.

In DNA form, the CDR3 reads TGCGCCAGCAGCCCCCGGGGGGCTAACTATGGCTACACCTTC. Translated: CASSPRGANYGYTF. This chain joins TRBV5-1 and TRBJ1-2, with D possibly matching TRBD1 (5 bases). With 4 bases removed from V and 0 bases from J, the gap between germline ends came to 10 bases. This CDR3 is 14 amino acids long. Per germline, CDR1 SGHRS and CDR2 YFSETQ. Looking up the rest from reference TRBV5-1 and TRBJ1-2 gives the full variable domain: KAGVTQTPRYLIKTRGQQVTLSCSPISGHRSVSWYQQTPGQGLQFLFEYFSETQRNKGNFPGRFSGRQFSNSRSEMNVSTLELGDSALYLCASSPRGANYGYTFGSGTRLTVV.

The CDR3 loop is CASSLVSGQAYNEQFF. As DNA, the CDR3 is TGTGCCAGCAGCCTGGTCTCGGGACAGGCCTACAATGAGCAGTTCTTC. This chain uses TRBV5-4 with TRBJ2-1, with TRBD1 matching 8 bases. Looked up from germline, CDR1 is SGHNT and CDR2 is YYREEE (reference sequence). The CDR3 loop spans 16 amino acids. Trimming removed 4 bases from V and 2 bases from J; junction bases left unmatched: 8.